Each of the 4 T cell receptor beta chains below was sequenced from the same sample in a study of T cell responses to AZD1222 COVID-19 vaccine. Using immunoSEQ multiplex PCR, the repertoire was profiled, and TCRdb retains in-frame clones only, with some absent. The sample carries 250,000 to 300,000 clones, around 93% recorded once. Here the sequenced sample was peripheral blood, taken 28 days after the second AZD1222 dose. Receptors originate from an adult who received the AZD1222 COVID-19 vaccine.

The chain couples TRBV7-6 to TRBJ1-3; D uncertain. V was cut by 2 bases and J by 0 bases, with 8 bases left in between. Germline assignment: CDR1 SGHVS and CDR2 FNYEAQ. CDR3 length: 15 residues. CDR3: CASSLFGYSGNTIYF. CDR3 nucleotide sequence: TGTGCCAGCAGCTTATTTGGGTACTCTGGAAACACCATATATTTT.

The chain links TRBV28 to TRBJ1-5; 7 bases line up with TRBD1. This CDR3 region has 15 residues. The V gene end was trimmed by 6 bases and the J gene end by 3 bases; junction bases not matched to a gene: 8. Germline values: CDR1 MDHEN, CDR2 SYDVKM. The CDR3 coding sequence is TGTGCCAGCAGCCCCCGACAGGGATACAATCAGCCCCAGCATTTT. It yields the protein CASSPRQGYNQPQHF.

The genes are TRBV5-1 and TRBJ2-1, with TRBD1 matching over 9 bases. The CDR3 is 18 residues long. V lost 3 bases and J lost 0; bases outside the gene matches: 10. Germline V gene sequence: CDR1 SGHRS, CDR2 YFSETQ. The CDR3 coding sequence is TGCGCCAGCAGCTACACACCGGGACAGGGAGGCTCCTACAATGAGCAGTTCTTC. This sequence encodes CASSYTPGQGGSYNEQFF.

The gene calls are TRBV19 and TRBJ2-7; no reliable D call. The CDR3 contains 12 residues. V lost 3 bases, J lost 0 bases, and 3 bases lay in between. The V gene's germline CDR1 is LNHDA and CDR2 SQIVND (reference sequence). The CDR3 DNA reads as TGTGCCAGTAGTATTCCCTCCTACGAGCAGTACTTC. Translation: CASSIPSYEQYF. The whole variable domain, filled in from reference TRBV19 and TRBJ2-7, reads DGGITQSPKYLFRKEGQNVTLSCEQNLNHDAMYWYRQDPGQGLRLIYYSQIVNDFQKGDIAEGYSVSREKKESFPLTVTSAQKNPTAFYLCASSIPSYEQYFGPGTRLTVT.